This T cell receptor beta chain was sequenced for a study of T cell repertoires in cytomegalovirus infection. Study information: The public TCR beta signatures pointed to both CMV infection and matching HLA type.

Study findings and constraints: Pooled public TCR beta family frequency picked out CMV carriers with the relevant HLA.

TCRdb itself ran the reads through MiXCR, one entry per CDR3 protein. The table lists 140,000 to 150,000 distinct CDR3 sequences, about 32% of them singletons. Notes on this clonotype: Antigen specificity is unknown. Germline is not matched at one junction end, which may reflect a read error.

This CDR3 is built from 15 residues. Germline lookup yields CDR1 SEHNR and CDR2 FQNEAQ (reference sequence). The sequenced sample was CD8+ T cells from cultured PBMCs, obtained from culture after CMV antigen stimulation. This chain links TRBV7-9 with TRBJ2-1; tentatively, D is TRBD1 (6 bases). This clonotype was sampled from a human donor in good health (CMV status not recorded). Some clones in this sample may be carry-over from other donors' samples. The CDR3 is CASSPRADRYNEQCF. The CDR3 DNA reads TGTGCCAGCAGCCCACGAGCGGACAGATACAATGAGCAGTGCTTC. The full variable domain, its missing parts supplied by reference TRBV7-9 and TRBJ2-1, is DTGVSQNPRHKITKRGQNVTFRCDPISEHNRLYWYRQTLGQGPEFLTYFQNEAQLEKSRLLSDRFSAERPKGSFSTLEIQRTEQGDSAMYLCASSPRADRYNEQCFGPGTRLTVL.